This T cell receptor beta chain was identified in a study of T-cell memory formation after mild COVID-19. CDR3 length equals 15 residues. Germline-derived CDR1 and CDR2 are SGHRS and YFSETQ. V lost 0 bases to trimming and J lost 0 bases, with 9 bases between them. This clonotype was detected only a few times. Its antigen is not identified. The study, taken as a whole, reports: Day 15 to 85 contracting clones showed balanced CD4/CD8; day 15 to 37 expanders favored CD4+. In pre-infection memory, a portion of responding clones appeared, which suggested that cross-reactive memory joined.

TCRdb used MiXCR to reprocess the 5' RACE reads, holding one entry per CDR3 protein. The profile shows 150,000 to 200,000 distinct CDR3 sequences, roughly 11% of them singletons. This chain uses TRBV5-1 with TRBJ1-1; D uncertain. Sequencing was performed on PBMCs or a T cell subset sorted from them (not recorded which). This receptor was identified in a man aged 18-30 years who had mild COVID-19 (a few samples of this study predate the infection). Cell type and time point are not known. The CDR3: CASSLGLVLNTEAFF. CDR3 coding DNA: TGCGCCAGCAGCTTGGGACTAGTGCTGAACACTGAAGCTTTCTTT.